Presented here are 22 T cell receptor beta chains from one specimen sequenced in a study of cytomegalovirus exposure and HLA in healthy donors. The PCR used 60 Vbeta and 13 Jbeta primers. TCRdb's table, derived via immunoSEQ multiplex PCR, lists solely in-frame clones and lacks some. The table includes some 240,000 clones, about 90% detected once. The sample taken for sequencing was PBMCs. Every receptor here comes from a girl aged 2 to 10 in good health and CMV-seronegative.

V usage is TRBV6-1 and J usage is TRBJ1-5, with 7 bases aligning to TRBD1. CDR1 and CDR2 from the germline V gene are MNHNS and SASEGT. The CDR3 covers 13 residues. Trimming cost V 8 bases and J 3 bases; bases outside gene matches: 4. The CDR3 reads CASLTGLNQPQHF. CDR3 sequence (DNA): TGTGCCAGCTTGACAGGGCTCAATCAGCCCCAGCATTTT.

This chain links TRBV7-8 with TRBJ2-2; 7 nucleotides match TRBD1. The CDR3 contains 15 residues. CDR1 is SGHVS and CDR2 is FQNEAQ in the germline V gene. Trimming cost V 5 bases and J 5 bases; bases outside gene matches: 8. CDR3 DNA: TGTGCCAGCAGCATGCACAGGGGACGGACCGGGGAGCTGTTTTTT. It yields the protein CASSMHRGRTGELFF. The full variable domain, completed using reference TRBV7-8 and TRBJ2-2, is GAGVSQSPRYKVAKRGQDVALRCDPISGHVSLFWYQQALGQGPEFLTYFQNEAQLDKSGLPSDRFFAERPEGSVSTLKIQRTQQEDSAVYLCASSMHRGRTGELFFGEGSRLTVL.

The CDR3 region has the DNA TGTGCCAGTAGTACCCTAGCGGCAGATACGCAGTATTTT. Translated, it gives CASSTLAADTQYF. The V call is TRBV19, the J call TRBJ2-3; 7 bases agree with TRBD2. Germline trimming cut 4 bases from V and 4 bases from J; bases unmatched to any gene: 2. Germline V gene sequence: CDR1 LNHDA, CDR2 SQIVND (reference sequence). This CDR3 spans 13 amino acids.

The rearrangement joins TRBV4-2 to TRBJ2-1; the match to TRBD2 covers 12 bases. Germline CDR1 and CDR2: LGHNA and YNFKEQ. V dropped 0 bases and J dropped 7; count of bases not matched to a gene: 7. The length of the CDR3 is 17 residues. The CDR3 spells CASSQDQLAGGVNEQFF. Here the CDR3 DNA reads TGTGCCAGCAGCCAAGATCAACTAGCGGGGGGTGTTAATGAGCAGTTCTTC.

The V call is TRBV28, the J call TRBJ2-7, with 10 bases aligning to TRBD2. This CDR3 has 17 residues. V trimming: 5 bases; J trimming: 3 bases; junction bases outside the gene matches: 13. Germline CDR1 MDHEN, CDR2 SYDVKM. The CDR3 nucleotides read TGTGCCAGCAGTCTAAGCGGGGGGGCCAGGCTTGACTACGAGCAGTACTTC. It codes for CASSLSGGARLDYEQYF.

The chain has TRBV18 and TRBJ1-2; D call uncertain. This CDR3 region has 12 residues. Germline V CDR1 and CDR2: KGHSH, LQKENI. V was trimmed by 4 bases and J by 8 bases, leaving 11 bases between them. In DNA, the CDR3 is TGTGCCAGCTCACGAGGAGAGGAAGGCTACACCTTC. This encodes CASSRGEEGYTF.

The chain joins TRBV7-9 to TRBJ2-2; TRBD1 agrees at 7 bases. Germline V lookup: CDR1 SEHNR, CDR2 FQNEAQ (reference sequence). The CDR3 sequence is 17 residues long. Trimming at V came to 5 bases and at J to 2 bases, leaving 11 bases not matched to a gene. The CDR3 DNA reads as TGTGCCAGCAGCACTCTTCCGGGACAGAGTAACACCGGGGAGCTGTTTTTT. This gives the protein CASSTLPGQSNTGELFF.

V usage is TRBV28 and J usage is TRBJ1-1; 7 nucleotides agree with TRBD1. Germline CDR1 is MDHEN and CDR2 is SYDVKM. The CDR3 loop spans 12 amino acids. The V gene end was trimmed by 5 bases and the J gene end by 7 bases; junction bases not matched to a gene: 4. CDR3 in amino acids: CASSIRQGEAFF. Here the CDR3 DNA reads TGTGCCAGCAGTATCCGACAGGGTGAAGCTTTCTTT.

V and J are TRBV9 and TRBJ2-1, with D tentatively TRBD2 (7 bases). With 3 bases removed from V and 4 bases from J, the gap between germline ends came to 14 bases. The CDR3 runs 15 residues. The germline V gene encodes CDR1 SGDLS and CDR2 YYNGEE. The CDR3, as DNA: TGTGCCAGCAGCGAGAGGGGGGAGGGTTACAATGAGCAGTTCTTC. Its translation: CASSERGEGYNEQFF.

The V call is TRBV28, the J call TRBJ1-5; the match to TRBD1 covers 7 bases. Germline CDR1 reads MDHEN; CDR2 reads SYDVKM. J gave up 2 bases and V 4 bases, and 5 bases lay outside the gene matches. The CDR3 spans 15 residues. CDR3 nucleotides: TGTGCCAGCAGTTCCCTCGGGACAGGCAATCAGCCCCAGCATTTT. Translated, it gives CASSSLGTGNQPQHF.

The sample holds one count of this clone. This chain connects TRBV6-5 to TRBJ1-1; D may be TRBD1 (5 bases). Per the germline V gene, CDR1 is MNHEY and CDR2 is SVGAGI. The V end was cut by 5 bases, the J end by 3 bases, with 13 bases between. This CDR3 contains 14 residues. The CDR3 DNA is TGTGCCAGCAGTGAAACAGGCTTTTACACTGAAGCTTTCTTT. As protein: CASSETGFYTEAFF.

The rearrangement joins TRBV7-9 to TRBJ2-7, with D tentatively TRBD1 (6 bases). In germline, CDR1 is SEHNR, CDR2 FQNEAQ (reference sequence). V was pared by 4 bases and J by 2 bases, with 18 bases between. This CDR3 contains 16 residues. CDR3 nucleotide sequence: TGTGCCAGCAGCTCAAAAGACCGGGACAACCCCTACGAGCAGTACTTC. This codes for CASSSKDRDNPYEQYF. Combining the CDR3 with reference TRBV7-9 and TRBJ2-7 gives the whole variable domain DTGVSQNPRHKITKRGQNVTFRCDPISEHNRLYWYRQTLGQGPEFLTYFQNEAQLEKSRLLSDRFSAERPKGSFSTLEIQRTEQGDSAMYLCASSSKDRDNPYEQYFGPGTRLTVT.

V and J are TRBV9 and TRBJ2-1, with 7 bases that match TRBD1. Trimming took 0 bases from V and 3 from J; bases not matched to a gene: 6. Germline-derived CDR1 and CDR2 are SGDLS and YYNGEE. The CDR3 is 16 amino acids. The CDR3 DNA reads as TGTGCCAGCAGCGTAGGGACAGGCCCCTTCTACAATGAGCAGTTCTTC. Translating it yields CASSVGTGPFYNEQFF.

The genes are TRBV5-1 and TRBJ1-2, with 7 bases aligning to TRBD1. The CDR3 sequence is 14 residues long. V gave up 4 bases and J gave up 1 base; unmatched junction bases: 4. Germline V gene sequence: CDR1 SGHRS, CDR2 YFSETQ. For the CDR3, the DNA is TGCGCCAGCAGCCTGGGACAGAGTAACTATGGCTACACCTTC. Encoded protein: CASSLGQSNYGYTF.

The table lists this clone with a few counts. This sequence joins TRBV9 and TRBJ2-5; 7 nucleotides match TRBD2. The tail of the sequence fits TRBJ2-7 better, so the J call may be wrong. The CDR3 runs 14 residues. Germline V lookup: CDR1 SGDLS, CDR2 YYNGEE. Here the CDR3 reads CASSGEGSSYEQYF. CDR3 DNA sequence: TGTGCCAGCAGCGGGGAGGGTAGTTCCTACGAGCAGTACTTC.

This chain connects TRBV4-1 to TRBJ1-6; maybe TRBD1 (5 bases). CDR3 length: 14 residues. Between the trimmed V and J ends, which lost 2 bases and 6 bases, there was a span of 8 bases. Per germline, CDR1 MGHRA and CDR2 YSYEKL. In DNA form, the CDR3 reads TGCGCCAGCAGCCAACATCAGGGTAATTCACCCCTCCACTTT. Translating it yields CASSQHQGNSPLHF.

This chain joins TRBV14 and TRBJ2-3, with TRBD1 as a possible D gene (5 bases). V was cut by 4 bases and J by 6 bases, with 11 bases left in between. CDR1 is SGHDN and CDR2 is FVKESK in the germline V gene. This CDR3 contains 13 residues. The CDR3 DNA reads as TGTGCCAGCAGCCTATGGGGCGTGGATACGCAGTATTTT. Translating it yields CASSLWGVDTQYF.

This clone was observed a single time. This chain connects TRBV27 to TRBJ2-1; TRBD1 aligns across 9 bases. V shed 5 bases, J shed 6 bases, and the junction held 8 bases outside the gene matches. Germline V CDR1 and CDR2: MNHEY, SMNVEV (reference sequence). The CDR3 loop spans 15 amino acids. CDR3 nucleotide sequence: TGTGCCAGCAGTCTCCGACAGGGGGTGACCAATGAGCAGTTCTTC. This translates into CASSLRQGVTNEQFF.

A single count supports this clone. The chain employs TRBV6-1 and TRBJ2-4; D unclear. V lost 1 base, J lost 0 bases, and 4 bases lay in between. The CDR3 sequence is 14 residues long. CDR1 and CDR2 (germline): MNHNS, SASEGT. In DNA form, the CDR3 reads TGTGCCAGCAGTGAAGACTTAGCCAAAAACATTCAGTACTTC. It translates to CASSEDLAKNIQYF.

The chain couples TRBV6-5 to TRBJ2-3, with TRBD2 matching 9 bases. The V gene end was trimmed by 2 bases and the J gene end by 1 base; junction bases not matched to a gene: 4. The CDR3 has 16 residues. Germline assignment: CDR1 MNHEY and CDR2 SVGAGI. DNA of the CDR3: TGTGCCAGCAGTTACCGGCCTAGCGGGGGCACAGATACGCAGTATTTT. It codes for CASSYRPSGGTDTQYF.

The genes are TRBV27 and TRBJ2-3; the match to TRBD2 covers 7 bases. The CDR3 runs to 13 residues. Trimming at V came to 2 bases and at J to 8 bases, leaving 4 bases not matched to a gene. Per the germline V gene, CDR1 is MNHEY and CDR2 is SMNVEV (reference sequence). The CDR3 spells CASSLVTGGTQYF. The CDR3 DNA is TGTGCCAGCAGTTTAGTTACGGGGGGTACGCAGTATTTT.

V usage is TRBV6-4 and J usage is TRBJ2-3; 10 positions agree with TRBD2. Trimming cost V 4 bases and J 4 bases; bases outside gene matches: 8. Germline CDR1 reads MRHNA; CDR2 reads SNTAGT. The CDR3 totals 16 residues. The CDR3 bases are TGTGCCAGCAGTGCATTAGCGGGGGGATCGGCAGATACGCAGTATTTT. Encoded protein: CASSALAGGSADTQYF.